One TCR beta chain is described in this entry. These data originate in a study of cytomegalovirus exposure and HLA in healthy donors. PCR amplification relied on 60 Vbeta primers (plus 13 Jbeta primers). Profiled with immunoSEQ multiplex PCR; TCRdb holds only in-frame clones, not every one. The table has 150,000 to 200,000 clones, roughly three quarters seen once; the top ten hold about 2.2%. V shed 3 bases and J 8 bases; nucleotides not matched to a gene: 8. This CDR3 is 14 amino acids long. Germline V gene sequence: CDR1 SQVTM, CDR2 ANQGSEA. This rearrangement joins TRBV29-1 to TRBJ1-4; 8 nucleotides align to TRBD1. Sequenced material: PBMCs. The sequence derives from a woman aged 50 to 60 in good health and CMV-seronegative. The CDR3 sequence: CSVDKTGGQEKLFF. The CDR3 DNA reads as TGCAGCGTTGATAAAACAGGGGGTCAGGAAAAACTGTTTTTT.